Sequencing of this T cell receptor beta chain was carried out in a study of blood T cells in healthy people across ages. Study-level points and caveats: PBMCs left unsorted prevented a conclusive naive versus antigen-experienced comparison. With donor CMV status unknown, expanded clonotype changes were possibly confounded.

The draw of peripheral blood yielded about 9.4 milliliters from each donor. Germline assignment: CDR1 LGHDT and CDR2 YNNKEL (reference sequence). The CDR3 sequence is 15 residues long. Remarks on this clonotype: Its antigen is unidentified. One junction end disagrees with the germline gene, perhaps due to a read error.

Primers used in a second PCR of roughly 6 to 11 cycles were a sample-barcoded 5' primer and a J-beta primer mix. Every cDNA was tagged by a template-switch adaptor with 12 random nucleotides. TCRdb fed the 5' RACE reads into MiXCR, producing one record per CDR3 protein. The table records a few hundred thousand distinct CDR3 sequences, roughly half of them present only once. The sequenced material came from blood. The genes are TRBV3-1 and TRBJ2-7, with TRBD2 matching over 13 bases. The TCR comes from a man aged 55-75 years in good health. In DNA form, the CDR3 reads TGTGCCAGCGGCCACACTAGCGGGGGGGCGGGCGAGCAGTACTTC. This encodes CASGHTSGGAGEQYF.